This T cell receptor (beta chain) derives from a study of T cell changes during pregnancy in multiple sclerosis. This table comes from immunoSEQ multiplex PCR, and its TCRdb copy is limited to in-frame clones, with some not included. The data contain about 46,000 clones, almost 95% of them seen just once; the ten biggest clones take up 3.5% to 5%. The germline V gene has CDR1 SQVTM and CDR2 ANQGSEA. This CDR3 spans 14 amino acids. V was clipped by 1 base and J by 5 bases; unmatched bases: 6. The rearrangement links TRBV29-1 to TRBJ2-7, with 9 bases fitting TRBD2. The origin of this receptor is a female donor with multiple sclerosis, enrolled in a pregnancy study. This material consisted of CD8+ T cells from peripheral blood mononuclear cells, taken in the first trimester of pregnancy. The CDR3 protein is CSVEVLAGSDEQYF. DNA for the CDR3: TGCAGCGTTGAAGTTCTAGCGGGGAGCGACGAGCAGTACTTC.